The 25 T cell receptor beta chains below were found in one sample sequenced in a study of T cell changes during pregnancy in multiple sclerosis. Method: immunoSEQ multiplex PCR; TCRdb's copy keeps in-frame clones and lacks some. The table includes roughly 60,000 clones, 75% to 90% detected once. The specimen was CD4+ T cells from peripheral blood mononuclear cells, collected in the first trimester of pregnancy. Receptors were obtained from a female donor with multiple sclerosis, enrolled in a pregnancy study.

This clone has a single count. The chain is built from TRBV29-1 and TRBJ2-7, with 10 bases identical to TRBD1. The CDR3 consists of 14 residues. Germline CDR1 SQVTM, CDR2 ANQGSEA. The ends lost 7 bases at V and 3 bases at J; junction bases unmatched: 9. CDR3 sequence reads: CSAGRTGGIYEQYF. The DNA for the CDR3 is TGCAGCGCGGGCCGGACAGGGGGAATCTACGAGCAGTACTTC.

The V call is TRBV5-4, the J call TRBJ2-2; tentative D call: TRBD2 (5 bases). Germline V gene sequence: CDR1 SGHNT, CDR2 YYREEE (reference sequence). The CDR3 totals 13 residues. V gave up 4 bases and J gave up 6 bases, with 10 bases separating them. The CDR3 sequence: CASSGTRAGELFF. As DNA, the CDR3 is TGTGCCAGCAGCGGAACTAGGGCCGGGGAGCTGTTTTTT.

This CDR3 is CASSLLQGYYEQYF. The DNA of the CDR3 is TGTGCCAGCAGCTTACTTCAGGGGTATTACGAGCAGTACTTC. The V and J genes are TRBV11-2 and TRBJ2-7; perhaps TRBD1 as D (6 bases). The V end was cut by 2 bases, the J end by 4 bases, with 12 bases between. CDR3 size: 14 residues. Germline CDR1 and CDR2: SGHAT and FQNNGV. Complete variable domain (other parts from reference TRBV11-2 and TRBJ2-7): EAGVAQSPRYKIIEKRQSVAFWCNPISGHATLYWYQQILGQGPKLLIQFQNNGVVDDSQLPKDRFSAERLKGVDSTLKIQPAKLEDSAVYLCASSLLQGYYEQYFGPGTRLTVT.

V gene TRBV19 combines with J gene TRBJ1-2; no reliable D call. CDR3 length: 14 amino acids. V lost 7 bases to trimming and J lost 4 bases, with 16 bases between them. Germline values: CDR1 LNHDA, CDR2 SQIVND (reference sequence). The CDR3 region has the DNA TGTGCCAGTACTCTCCCCGGAGGGCCCTATGGCTACACCTTC. This sequence encodes CASTLPGGPYGYTF. Together with reference TRBV19 and TRBJ1-2, the CDR3 gives the full variable domain: DGGITQSPKYLFRKEGQNVTLSCEQNLNHDAMYWYRQDPGQGLRLIYYSQIVNDFQKGDIAEGYSVSREKKESFPLTVTSAQKNPTAFYLCASTLPGGPYGYTFGSGTRLTVV.

This clone was counted a few times. The gene calls are TRBV14 and TRBJ1-1; D is ambiguous. This CDR3 comprises 13 residues. CDR1 and CDR2 from the germline V gene are SGHDN and FVKESK. V lost 0 bases to trimming and J lost 4 bases, with 6 bases between them. CDR3 amino acids: CASSQDRLTEAFF. In DNA form, the CDR3 reads TGTGCCAGCAGCCAAGACAGGCTCACTGAAGCTTTCTTT.

The chain has TRBV29-1 and TRBJ2-1, with D maybe TRBD2 (5 bases). The CDR3 loop spans 11 amino acids. The V end was cut by 5 bases, the J end by 8 bases, with 10 bases between. Germline-derived CDR1 and CDR2 are SQVTM and ANQGSEA. This CDR3 reads CSVTSSDEQFF. The CDR3 bases are TGCAGCGTTACTAGTAGCGATGAGCAGTTCTTC.

This clone occurred once. The J gene is TRBJ1-3, the V gene TRBV7-8, with 8 nucleotides matching TRBD1. Germline V gives CDR1 SGHVS, CDR2 FQNEAQ. The trim removed 6 bases at V and 2 bases at J, leaving 3 bases unmatched. CDR3 length equals 14 residues. CDR3 protein: CASRPRGPGNTIYF. CDR3 nucleotide sequence: TGTGCCAGCAGACCCAGGGGGCCTGGAAACACCATATATTTT.

This sequence joins TRBV28 and TRBJ1-4; D ambiguous. Germline V gene data show CDR1 as MDHEN and CDR2 as SYDVKM. The CDR3 runs 14 residues. V was pared by 5 bases and J by 3 bases, with 10 bases between. The CDR3 DNA reads as TGTGCCAGCAGTGTCAGAATCTCTAATGAAAAACTGTTTTTT. Translation gives CASSVRISNEKLFF.

This sequence joins TRBV28 and TRBJ1-2; D ambiguous. The germline V and J ends were trimmed by 7 bases and 2 bases, with 8 bases remaining between them. The CDR3 is made up of 12 amino acids. The germline V gene encodes CDR1 MDHEN and CDR2 SYDVKM. The CDR3 here is CASNVQNYGYTF. CDR3 in DNA: TGTGCCAGCAACGTACAGAACTATGGCTACACCTTC.

This clone showed up just once. The V call is TRBV6-1, the J call TRBJ1-5; no definite D call. V was pared by 0 bases and J by 3 bases, with 12 bases between. Germline-derived CDR1 and CDR2 are MNHNS and SASEGT. This CDR3 spans 16 amino acids. CDR3 amino acids: CASSEALPVLNQPQHF. Written as DNA, the CDR3 is TGTGCCAGCAGTGAAGCCCTCCCGGTCCTCAATCAGCCCCAGCATTTT.

V usage is TRBV29-1 and J usage is TRBJ1-1, with D possibly TRBD1 on 6 matching bases. There are 13 residues in the CDR3. Germline V CDR1 and CDR2: SQVTM, ANQGSEA. The V end was cut by 3 bases, the J end by 1 base, with 9 bases between. CDR3 residues: CSVDDRRNTEAFF. The CDR3 nucleotides read TGCAGCGTTGACGACAGGAGGAACACTGAAGCTTTCTTT.

This chain connects TRBV29-1 to TRBJ2-3; possibly TRBD1 for D (7 bases). The CDR3 extends over 14 amino acids. The germline V gene has CDR1 SQVTM and CDR2 ANQGSEA. The V gene lost 1 base and the J gene lost 5 bases, with 13 bases spanning the gap. The CDR3, as DNA: TGCAGCGTTGAAGGCAGGGGGGTTCGAGATACGCAGTATTTT. This gives the protein CSVEGRGVRDTQYF.

Here the CDR3 reads CAWSPTTGAYEQYF. The CDR3 DNA sequence: TGTGCCTGGAGTCCAACGACAGGGGCCTACGAGCAGTACTTC. This chain links TRBV30 with TRBJ2-7; 8 bases are a match to TRBD1. V lost 2 bases, J lost 2 bases, and 5 bases stayed unmatched. The CDR3 runs to 14 residues. Germline assignment: CDR1 GTSNPN and CDR2 SVGIG (reference sequence).

The chain links TRBV10-3 to TRBJ2-7, with D tentatively TRBD1 (6 bases). CDR1 is ENHRY and CDR2 is SYGVKD in the germline V gene. Between the trimmed V and J ends, which lost 3 bases and 3 bases, there was a span of 12 bases. This CDR3 is built from 14 residues. In DNA, the CDR3 is TGTGCCATCAGTGAAGTCCACAGGGACTACGAGCAGTACTTC. Amino acid sequence: CAISEVHRDYEQYF.

The rearrangement links TRBV11-2 to TRBJ1-2; D is ambiguous. V lost 2 bases and J lost 1, with 5 bases in between. Germline CDR1 SGHAT, CDR2 FQNNGV. This CDR3 is built from 13 residues. The CDR3 nucleotides are TGTGCCAGCAGCTTATATAGTAACTATGGCTACACCTTC. Translated: CASSLYSNYGYTF. Full variable domain (rest looked up from reference TRBV11-2 and TRBJ1-2): EAGVAQSPRYKIIEKRQSVAFWCNPISGHATLYWYQQILGQGPKLLIQFQNNGVVDDSQLPKDRFSAERLKGVDSTLKIQPAKLEDSAVYLCASSLYSNYGYTFGSGTRLTVV.

This sequence joins TRBV13 and TRBJ2-3; TRBD2 matches 9 bases. J lost 5 bases, V lost 5 bases, and 5 bases had no gene match. The CDR3 length is 14 residues. Germline CDR1 and CDR2: PRHDT and FYEKMQ (reference sequence). In nucleotides, the CDR3 is TGTGCCAGCAGCCATAGCGGGGGTGGAGATACGCAGTATTTT. Amino acid sequence: CASSHSGGGDTQYF.

The chain has TRBV28 and TRBJ1-5; D is undetermined. Trimming cost V 4 bases and J 6 bases, with 10 bases left between them. The CDR3 covers 13 residues. CDR1 is MDHEN, CDR2 SYDVKM, per germline. The CDR3: CASSSGGSQPQHF. DNA of the CDR3: TGTGCCAGCAGTTCTGGAGGCTCTCAGCCCCAGCATTTT.

The CDR3 DNA sequence: TGTGCCAGCAGTGCGACTAGCGGGAGTAGCTACGAGCAGTACTTC. As protein: CASSATSGSSYEQYF. The rearrangement joins TRBV6-1 to TRBJ2-7; 12 bases match TRBD2. V gave up 4 bases and J gave up 3 bases; unmatched junction bases: 4. The germline V gene encodes CDR1 MNHNS and CDR2 SASEGT. The CDR3 contains 15 residues.

This clone occurred once. V usage is TRBV7-2 and J usage is TRBJ1-1; the D is unclear. Germline CDR1 is SGHTA and CDR2 is FQGNSA. V was pared by 5 bases and J by 1 base, with 14 bases between. This CDR3 has 15 amino acids. In DNA, the CDR3 is TGTGCCAGCAGCCAAGCTATGTTAGCGAACACTGAAGCTTTCTTT. Its protein is CASSQAMLANTEAFF.

J is TRBJ2-1 and V is TRBV30; D may be TRBD2 (5 bases). Germline V CDR1 and CDR2: GTSNPN, SVGIG (reference sequence). This CDR3 has 14 amino acids. The germline V and J ends were trimmed by 0 bases and 10 bases, with 16 bases remaining between them. The CDR3 spells CAWSVSVPRGEQFF. DNA of the CDR3: TGTGCCTGGAGTGTATCGGTCCCCCGGGGAGAGCAGTTCTTC. Full variable domain (missing parts from reference TRBV30 and TRBJ2-1): SQTIHQWPATLVQPVGSPLSLECTVEGTSNPNLYWYRQAAGRGLQLLFYSVGIGQISSEVPQNLSASRPQDRQFILSSKKLLLSDSGFYLCAWSVSVPRGEQFFGPGTRLTVL.

The chain carries TRBV23-1 and TRBJ2-1; 8 bases are a match to TRBD2. TRBV23-1 is labeled an ORF, and its function is uncertain. The V gene end was trimmed by 5 bases and the J gene end by 0 bases; junction bases not matched to a gene: 9. The CDR3 loop spans 17 amino acids. Written as DNA, the CDR3 is TGCGCCAGCAGTAAGCGGGGGCGCTTGTACTCCTACAATGAGCAGTTCTTC. This sequence encodes CASSKRGRLYSYNEQFF.

This sequence joins TRBV28 and TRBJ2-7, with D maybe TRBD1 (6 bases). The CDR3 has 12 amino acids. Germline V gives CDR1 MDHEN, CDR2 SYDVKM. The germline V and J ends were trimmed by 10 bases and 3 bases, with 13 bases remaining between them. The CDR3: CAIRGDIYEQYF. CDR3 nucleotides: TGTGCCATCCGAGGGGACATCTACGAGCAGTACTTC.

The gene calls are TRBV18 and TRBJ2-1; 11 bases agree with TRBD2. The CDR3 has 15 residues. Germline V gene sequence: CDR1 KGHSH, CDR2 LQKENI. Trimming at V came to 3 bases and at J to 4 bases, leaving 2 bases not matched to a gene. The CDR3 DNA sequence: TGTGCCAGCTCACCGACTAGCGGGATGTACAATGAGCAGTTCTTC. Protein sequence: CASSPTSGMYNEQFF.

This chain links TRBV29-1 with TRBJ2-5; 11 nucleotides match TRBD2. V trimming: 6 bases; J trimming: 2 bases; junction bases outside the gene matches: 11. The CDR3 length is 16 residues. Germline-derived CDR1 and CDR2 are SQVTM and ANQGSEA. CDR3 loop: CSVPLPGLAVQETQYF. As DNA, the CDR3 is TGCAGCGTCCCACTACCGGGACTAGCGGTACAAGAGACCCAGTACTTC.

The chain carries TRBV19 and TRBJ1-6; the D gene is possibly TRBD1 (6 bases). Germline V gene data show CDR1 as LNHDA and CDR2 as SQIVND (reference sequence). The germline V and J ends were trimmed by 7 bases and 4 bases, with 17 bases remaining between them. The CDR3 loop spans 16 amino acids. The CDR3 spells CASIPSGGAYNSPLHF. The CDR3 nucleotides are TGTGCCAGTATCCCCAGTGGGGGGGCTTATAATTCACCCCTCCACTTT.